One T cell receptor beta chain is described in this entry. The data derive from a study of blood T cell repertoires in COVID-19. In the study overall: Collection of acute and convalescent COVID-19 samples took place in the United States, Italy and Spain.

The V and J ends lost 3 bases and 13 bases, in that order; junction bases with no gene match: 8. This CDR3 region has 12 residues. Germline V lookup: CDR1 DFQATT, CDR2 SNEGSKA (reference sequence). TCRdb's table, derived via immunoSEQ multiplex PCR, lists solely in-frame clones and lacks some. The sample shows around 88,000 clones, over 70% of them seen only once. V is TRBV20-1 and J is TRBJ1-4; 7 nucleotides line up with TRBD1. The clonotype originates from a man between 60 and 75 years old with acute or convalescent COVID-19. The sample taken for sequencing was peripheral blood. CDR3 sequence: CSASKGAEGLFF. In nucleotides, the CDR3 is TGCAGTGCTAGTAAGGGGGCCGAGGGACTGTTTTTT.